Listed here are 5 T cell receptor beta chains from one sample, sequenced in a study of molecular identifiers for immune sequencing clone quantification. TCRdb re-derived calls from the PCR reads in MiXCR, one entry per CDR3 protein. The table records over 550,000 distinct CDR3 sequences, less than 30% of them present only once. The sequenced sample was naive CD8+ T cells from blood, with Jurkat cell RNA spiked in. Indicated subset: FACS-sorted CD8+CD4-CCR7+CD45RA+ naive T cells. The receptors stem from a human donor in good health. Some libraries in this study had Jurkat cell RNA spiked in.

This clonotype was seen a few times. The chain links TRBV27 to TRBJ2-4; 9 nucleotides align to TRBD2. The ends lost 5 bases at V and 7 bases at J; junction bases unmatched: 6. The CDR3 contains 14 residues. Germline-derived CDR1 and CDR2 are MNHEY and SMNVEV (reference sequence). The CDR3 region has the DNA TGTGCCAGCAGTGGGGGACTAGCAGCGAACATTCAGTACTTC. This encodes CASSGGLAANIQYF.

This clonotype has at least ten counts. V and J are TRBV7-9 and TRBJ2-7; 8 positions agree with TRBD2. This CDR3 contains 15 residues. Germline-derived CDR1 and CDR2 are SEHNR and FQNEAQ (reference sequence). J lost 3 bases, V lost 3 bases, and 7 bases had no gene match. In DNA, the CDR3 is TGTGCCAGCAGCTTGGAGGCGGGAGGTTTCTACGAGCAGTACTTC. As protein: CASSLEAGGFYEQYF.

In DNA, the CDR3 is TGTGCCTGGAGGAAGGGACTAGCGGGTTGGACCGGGGAGCTGTTTTTT. This encodes CAWRKGLAGWTGELFF. The J gene is TRBJ2-2, the V gene TRBV30; 12 bases agree with TRBD2. Per the germline V gene, CDR1 is GTSNPN and CDR2 is SVGIG (reference sequence). This CDR3 contains 16 residues. The J segment lost 5 bases and the V segment lost 3 bases, leaving 7 bases of the junction unmatched.

V usage is TRBV19 and J usage is TRBJ2-1; 8 positions agree with TRBD2. CDR1 is LNHDA and CDR2 is SQIVND in the germline V gene (reference sequence). The CDR3 spans 15 residues. J gave up 6 bases and V 6 bases, and 10 bases lay outside the gene matches. CDR3 loop: CASSAGTRGINEQFF. In DNA, the CDR3 is TGTGCCAGTAGCGCTGGGACTAGGGGGATCAATGAGCAGTTCTTC.

This chain joins TRBV9 and TRBJ2-7, with D perhaps TRBD2 (5 bases). In germline, CDR1 is SGDLS, CDR2 YYNGEE. Between the trimmed V and J ends, which lost 0 bases and 3 bases, there was a span of 10 bases. The CDR3 totals 14 residues. The chain's CDR3 is CASSVDSGLYEQYF. CDR3 DNA sequence: TGTGCCAGCAGCGTAGACAGCGGCCTCTACGAGCAGTACTTC.